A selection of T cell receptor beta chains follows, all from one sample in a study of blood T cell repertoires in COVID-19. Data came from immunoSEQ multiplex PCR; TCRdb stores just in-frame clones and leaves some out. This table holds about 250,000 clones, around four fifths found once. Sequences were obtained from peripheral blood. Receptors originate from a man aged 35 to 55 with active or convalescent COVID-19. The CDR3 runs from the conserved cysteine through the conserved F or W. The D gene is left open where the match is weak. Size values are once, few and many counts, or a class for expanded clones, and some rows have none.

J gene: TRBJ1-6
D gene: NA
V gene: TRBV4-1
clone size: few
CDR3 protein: CASSQAGFTGTDNSPLHF
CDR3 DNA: TGCGCCAGCAGCCAAGCTGGGTTTACGGGGACTGATAATTCACCCCTCCACTTT

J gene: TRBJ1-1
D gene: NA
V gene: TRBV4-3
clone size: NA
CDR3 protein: CASSQGTFFPTEAFF
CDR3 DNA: TGCGCCAGCAGCCAGGGGACATTTTTCCCCACGGAAGCTTTCTTT

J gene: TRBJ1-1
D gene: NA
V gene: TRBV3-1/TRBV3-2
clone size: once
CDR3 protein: CASSQGGFERVEAFF
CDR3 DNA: TGTGCCAGCAGCCAAGGAGGATTTGAGCGAGTTGAAGCTTTCTTT

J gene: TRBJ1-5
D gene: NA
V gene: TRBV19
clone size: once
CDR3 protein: CASSPSLAGKNQPQHF
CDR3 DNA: TGTGCCAGTAGTCCAAGTTTGGCAGGGAAGAATCAGCCCCAGCATTTT

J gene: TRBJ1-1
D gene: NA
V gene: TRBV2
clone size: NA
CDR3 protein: CASSGRGLGTEAFF
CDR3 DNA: TGTGCCAGCAGTGGCCGGGGACTGGGCACTGAAGCTTTCTTT

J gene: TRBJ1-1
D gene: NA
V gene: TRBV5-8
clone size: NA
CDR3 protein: CASSLGQIEAFF
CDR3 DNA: TGTGCCAGCAGCCTAGGACAGATTGAAGCTTTCTTT

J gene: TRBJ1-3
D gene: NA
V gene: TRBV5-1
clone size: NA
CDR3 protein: CASSLGTGSGNTIYF
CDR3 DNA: TGCGCCAGCAGCTTGGGAACAGGCTCTGGAAACACCATATATTTT

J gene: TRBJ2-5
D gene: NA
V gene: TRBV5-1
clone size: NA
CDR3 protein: CASSFSGEGETQYF
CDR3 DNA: TGCGCCAGCAGCTTTTCAGGGGAAGGGGAGACCCAGTACTTC

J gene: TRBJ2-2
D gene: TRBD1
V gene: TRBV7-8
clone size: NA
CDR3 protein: CASSARSVGQGGTGELFF
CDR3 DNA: TGTGCCAGCAGCGCGCGCTCCGTGGGACAGGGGGGGACCGGGGAGCTGTTTTTT

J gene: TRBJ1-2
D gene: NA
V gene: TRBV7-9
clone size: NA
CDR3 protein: CASSLNRDFSYGYTF
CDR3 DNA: TGTGCCAGCAGCCTAAACAGGGATTTTAGCTATGGCTACACCTTC

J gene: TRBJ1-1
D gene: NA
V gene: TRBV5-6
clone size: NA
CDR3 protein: CASSFRGTYTEAFF
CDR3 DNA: TGTGCCAGCAGCTTCAGGGGCACGTACACTGAAGCTTTCTTT

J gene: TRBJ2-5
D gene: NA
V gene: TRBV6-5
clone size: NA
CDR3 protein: CASRRQSQETQYF
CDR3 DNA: TGTGCCAGCAGGAGACAGTCACAAGAGACCCAGTACTTC

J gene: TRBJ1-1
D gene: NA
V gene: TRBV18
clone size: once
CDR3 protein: CASSPLARNTEAFF
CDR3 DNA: TGTGCCAGCTCACCTCTAGCTCGGAACACTGAAGCTTTCTTT

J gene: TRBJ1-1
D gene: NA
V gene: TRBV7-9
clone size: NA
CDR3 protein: CASSLEGVNTEAFF
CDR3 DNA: TGTGCCAGCAGCTTAGAAGGAGTGAACACTGAAGCTTTCTTT

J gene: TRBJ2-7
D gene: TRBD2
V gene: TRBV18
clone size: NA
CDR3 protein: CASSPSTGTSSYEQYF
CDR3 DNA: TGTGCCAGCTCACCTTCTACCGGGACTAGCTCCTACGAGCAGTACTTC

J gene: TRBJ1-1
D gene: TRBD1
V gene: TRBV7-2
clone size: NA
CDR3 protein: CASSLDRGTEAFF
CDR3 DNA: TGTGCCAGCAGCCTGGACAGGGGTACTGAAGCTTTCTTT

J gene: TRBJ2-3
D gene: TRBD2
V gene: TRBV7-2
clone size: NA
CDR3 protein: CASSELAGDIPDTQYF
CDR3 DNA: TGTGCCAGCAGCGAACTAGCGGGGGACATCCCAGATACGCAGTATTTT

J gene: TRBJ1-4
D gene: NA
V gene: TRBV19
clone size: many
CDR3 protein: CASSPGGEEKLFF
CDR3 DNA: TGTGCCAGTAGTCCCGGAGGTGAAGAAAAACTGTTTTTT

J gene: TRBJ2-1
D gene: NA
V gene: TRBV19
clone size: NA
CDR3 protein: CASSLQGSSYNEQFF
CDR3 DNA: TGTGCCAGTAGCCTACAGGGAAGCTCCTACAATGAGCAGTTCTTC

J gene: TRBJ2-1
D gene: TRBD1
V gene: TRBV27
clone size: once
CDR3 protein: CASSFSGTGDTNEQFF
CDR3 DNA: TGTGCCAGCAGTTTTTCGGGGACAGGGGATACCAATGAGCAGTTCTTC

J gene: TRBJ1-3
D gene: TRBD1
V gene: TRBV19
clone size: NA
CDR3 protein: CASSLRTGSSGNTIYF
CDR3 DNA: TGTGCCAGTAGCCTCAGGACAGGGAGCTCTGGAAACACCATATATTTT

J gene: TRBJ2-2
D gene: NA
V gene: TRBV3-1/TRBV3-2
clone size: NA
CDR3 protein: CASSQVGLATPKTNTGELFF
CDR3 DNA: TGTGCCAGCAGCCAAGTTGGCCTAGCGACTCCAAAGACGAACACCGGGGAGCTGTTTTTT

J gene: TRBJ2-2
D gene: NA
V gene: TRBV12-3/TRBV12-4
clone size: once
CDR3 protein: CASSLTRDGELFF
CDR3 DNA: TGTGCCAGCAGTTTAACCAGGGACGGGGAGCTGTTTTTT

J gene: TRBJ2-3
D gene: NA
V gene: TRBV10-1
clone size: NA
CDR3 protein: CASSSTLRDTQYF
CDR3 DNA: TGCGCCAGCAGTTCGACATTGCGAGATACGCAGTATTTT

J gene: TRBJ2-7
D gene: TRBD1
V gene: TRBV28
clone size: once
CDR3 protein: CASSSGQGAWRSRYEQYF
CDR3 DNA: TGTGCCAGCAGTTCGGGACAGGGGGCTTGGAGGAGTAGGTACGAGCAGTACTTC

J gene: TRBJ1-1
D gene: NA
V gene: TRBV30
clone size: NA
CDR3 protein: CAWRGGGEAFF
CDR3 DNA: TGTGCCTGGAGGGGGGGAGGGGAAGCTTTCTTT

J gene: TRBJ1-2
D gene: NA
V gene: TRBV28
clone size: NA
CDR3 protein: CASSPGTTYGYTF
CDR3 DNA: TGTGCCAGCAGTCCTGGGACTACCTATGGCTACACCTTC

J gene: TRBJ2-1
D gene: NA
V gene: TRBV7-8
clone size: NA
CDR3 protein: CASSLAGGVSYNEQFF
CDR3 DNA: TGTGCCAGCAGCTTAGCGGGCGGGGTCTCCTACAATGAGCAGTTCTTC

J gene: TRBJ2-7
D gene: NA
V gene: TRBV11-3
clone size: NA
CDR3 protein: CASSLLLGSVGEQYF
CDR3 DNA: TGTGCCAGCAGCCTTCTTTTGGGGAGCGTGGGTGAGCAGTACTTC

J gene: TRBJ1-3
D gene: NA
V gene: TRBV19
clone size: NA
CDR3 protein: CASSIPGATRSGNTIYF
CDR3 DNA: TGTGCCAGTAGTATCCCAGGGGCCACCCGCTCTGGAAACACCATATATTTT

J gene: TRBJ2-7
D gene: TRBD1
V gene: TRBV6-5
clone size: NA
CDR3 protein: CASSPTGDVYEQYF
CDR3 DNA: TGTGCCAGCAGTCCTACAGGGGATGTTTACGAGCAGTACTTC

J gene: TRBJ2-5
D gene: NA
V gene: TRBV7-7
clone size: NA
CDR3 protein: CASSPQPGEWETQYF
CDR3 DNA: TGTGCTAGCAGCCCACAACCGGGAGAGTGGGAGACCCAGTACTTC

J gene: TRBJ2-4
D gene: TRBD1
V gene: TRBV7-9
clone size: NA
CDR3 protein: CASTGGAKNIQYF
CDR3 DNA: TGTGCCAGCACAGGGGGCGCCAAAAACATTCAGTACTTC

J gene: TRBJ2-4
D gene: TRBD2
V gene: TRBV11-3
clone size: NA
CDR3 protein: CASSFTSGRENIQYF
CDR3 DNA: TGTGCCAGCAGCTTTACTAGCGGGAGGGAAAACATTCAGTACTTC

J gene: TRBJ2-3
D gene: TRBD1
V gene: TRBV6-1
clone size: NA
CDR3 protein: CASSEGDRGRPDTQYF
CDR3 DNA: TGTGCCAGCAGTGAGGGGGACAGGGGGCGCCCAGATACGCAGTATTTT

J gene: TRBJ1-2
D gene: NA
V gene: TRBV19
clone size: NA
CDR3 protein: CASSMTELKGLNYGYTF
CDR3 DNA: TGTGCCAGTAGTATGACCGAGTTAAAGGGGCTTAACTATGGCTACACCTTC

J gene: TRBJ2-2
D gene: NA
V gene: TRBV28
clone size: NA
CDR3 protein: CASIWGRGTGELFF
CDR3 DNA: TGTGCCAGCATTTGGGGAAGGGGGACCGGGGAGCTGTTTTTT

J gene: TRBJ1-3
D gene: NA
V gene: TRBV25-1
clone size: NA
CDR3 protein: CASSEGGRGNTIYF
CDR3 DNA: TGTGCCAGCAGTGAGGGGGGGAGAGGAAACACCATATATTTT

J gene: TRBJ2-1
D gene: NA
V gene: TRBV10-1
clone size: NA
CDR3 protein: CASSPGGGEYNEQFF
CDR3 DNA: TGCGCCAGCAGCCCGGGAGGGGGCGAGTACAATGAGCAGTTCTTC

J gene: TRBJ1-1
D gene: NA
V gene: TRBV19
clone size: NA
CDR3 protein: CASTPDGRNTEAFF
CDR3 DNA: TGTGCCAGTACCCCGGACGGGAGAAACACTGAAGCTTTCTTT

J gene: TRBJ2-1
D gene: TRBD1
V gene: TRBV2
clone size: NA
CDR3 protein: CASTLDRGPYNEQFF
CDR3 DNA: TGTGCCAGCACCCTGGACAGGGGCCCTTACAATGAGCAGTTCTTC

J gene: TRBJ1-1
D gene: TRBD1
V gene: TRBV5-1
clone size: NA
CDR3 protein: CASSLWGQVNTEAFF
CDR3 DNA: TGCGCCAGCAGCTTGTGGGGACAGGTGAACACTGAAGCTTTCTTT

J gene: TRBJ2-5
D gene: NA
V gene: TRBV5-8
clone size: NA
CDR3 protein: CASSSDRDSRGGTQYF
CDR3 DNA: TGTGCCAGCAGCAGCGACCGGGACTCTAGGGGGGGGACCCAGTACTTC

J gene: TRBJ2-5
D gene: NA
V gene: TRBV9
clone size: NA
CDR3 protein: CASSLSGSQETQYF
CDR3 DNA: TGTGCCAGCAGCCTATCAGGGTCCCAAGAGACCCAGTACTTC

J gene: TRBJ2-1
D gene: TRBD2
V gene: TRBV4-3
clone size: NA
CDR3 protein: CASSQDWAGGPYNEQFF
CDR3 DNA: TGCGCCAGCAGCCAAGATTGGGCGGGGGGGCCTTACAATGAGCAGTTCTTC

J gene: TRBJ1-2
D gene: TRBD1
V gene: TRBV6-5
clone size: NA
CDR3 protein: CASRRSGTVNYGYTF
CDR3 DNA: TGTGCCAGCAGGCGTTCCGGGACAGTTAACTATGGCTACACCTTC

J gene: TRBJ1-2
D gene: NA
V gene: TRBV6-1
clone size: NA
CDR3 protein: CASSERESLEGALYGYTF
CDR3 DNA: TGTGCCAGCAGTGAAAGGGAGTCCTTGGAGGGTGCTCTCTATGGCTACACCTTC

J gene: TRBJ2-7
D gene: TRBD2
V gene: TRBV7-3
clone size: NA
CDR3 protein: CASSASGSYEQYF
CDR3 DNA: TGTGCCAGCAGTGCTAGCGGGAGTTACGAGCAGTACTTC

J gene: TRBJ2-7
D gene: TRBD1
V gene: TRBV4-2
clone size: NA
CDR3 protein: CASSPDRDVSEQYF
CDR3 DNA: TGTGCCAGCAGCCCAGACAGGGATGTCTCCGAGCAGTACTTC

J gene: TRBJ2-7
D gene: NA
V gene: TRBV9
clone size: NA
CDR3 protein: CASSVGGNPLSYEQYF
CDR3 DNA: TGTGCCAGCAGCGTAGGCGGGAACCCTTTATCCTACGAGCAGTACTTC

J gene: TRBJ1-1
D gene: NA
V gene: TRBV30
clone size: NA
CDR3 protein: CAWSIVPRTEAFF
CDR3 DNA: TGTGCCTGGAGTATCGTCCCTCGGACTGAAGCTTTCTTT

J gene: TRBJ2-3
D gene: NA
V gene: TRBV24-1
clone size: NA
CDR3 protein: CATAKGGSGSTDTQYF
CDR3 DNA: TGTGCCACCGCAAAGGGGGGGAGCGGGAGCACAGATACGCAGTATTTT

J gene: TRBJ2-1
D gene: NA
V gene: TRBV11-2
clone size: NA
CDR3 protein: CASSLARKHEQFF
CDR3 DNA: TGTGCCAGCAGCTTAGCCAGGAAGCATGAGCAGTTCTTC

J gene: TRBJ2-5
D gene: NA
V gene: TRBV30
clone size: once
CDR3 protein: CAWSEPLQETQYF
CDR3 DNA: TGTGCCTGGAGCGAGCCTCTCCAAGAGACCCAGTACTTC